This T cell receptor beta chain is drawn from a study of vaccination and CD4 T cells after COVID-19. CD4+ T cells that had been cultured provided DNA sequenced with the Oncomine TCR Beta short-read assay. It was from cultured CD4+ T cells that genomic DNA was extracted. TCRdb re-called the PCR reads with MiXCR, one entry per CDR3 protein. The top ten clones hold around 10% of a sample with some 18,000 distinct CDR3 sequences, approximately 50% of them seen once. The table lists this clonotype with a few counts. Its antigen is unidentified. This CDR3 has 14 amino acids. After removal of 6 bases from V and 0 bases from J, the junction contained 4 bases not matched to a gene. Germline V gives CDR1 MNHEY, CDR2 SMNVEV (reference sequence). Treatment in this sample: roughly ten-day PBMC culture with coronavirus spike peptide pools or control peptides (ViraFEST assay).

Here the sequenced sample was CD4+ T cells from blood, cultured in vitro, taken after SARS-CoV-2 vaccination. The clonotype comes from a human donor who had recovered from COVID-19. The rearrangement uses TRBV27 and TRBJ1-2, with TRBD1 matching 7 bases. CDR3 sequence (DNA): TGTGCCAGCAGGAGCGACAGGGCTAACTATGGCTACACCTTC. Amino acid sequence: CASRSDRANYGYTF.